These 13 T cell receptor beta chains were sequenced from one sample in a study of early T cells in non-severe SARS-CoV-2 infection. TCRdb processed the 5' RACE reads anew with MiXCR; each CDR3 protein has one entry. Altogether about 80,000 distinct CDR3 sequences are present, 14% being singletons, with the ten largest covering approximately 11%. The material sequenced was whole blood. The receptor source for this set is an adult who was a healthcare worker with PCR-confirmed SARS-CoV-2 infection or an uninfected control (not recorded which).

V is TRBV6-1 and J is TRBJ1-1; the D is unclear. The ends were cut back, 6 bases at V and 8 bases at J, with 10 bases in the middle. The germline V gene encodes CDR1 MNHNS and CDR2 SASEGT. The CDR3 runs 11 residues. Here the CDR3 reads CASSVLMEAFF. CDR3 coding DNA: TGTGCCAGCAGCGTCTTAATGGAAGCTTTCTTT.

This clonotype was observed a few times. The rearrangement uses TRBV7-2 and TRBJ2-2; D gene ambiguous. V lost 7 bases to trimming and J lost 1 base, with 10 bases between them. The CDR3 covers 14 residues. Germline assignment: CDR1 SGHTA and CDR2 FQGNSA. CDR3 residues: CASKLWQNTGELFF. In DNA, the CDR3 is TGTGCCAGCAAGCTGTGGCAGAACACCGGGGAGCTGTTTTTT.

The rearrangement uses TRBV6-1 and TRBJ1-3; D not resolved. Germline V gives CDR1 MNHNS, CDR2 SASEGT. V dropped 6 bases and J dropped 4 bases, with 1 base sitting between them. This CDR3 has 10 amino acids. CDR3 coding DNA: TGTGCCAGCAGGGGAAACACCATATATTTT. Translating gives CASRGNTIYF.

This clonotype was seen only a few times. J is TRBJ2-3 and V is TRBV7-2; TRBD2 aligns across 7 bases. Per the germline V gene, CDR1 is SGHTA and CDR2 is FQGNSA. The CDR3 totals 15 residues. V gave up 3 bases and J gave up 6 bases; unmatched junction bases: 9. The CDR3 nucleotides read TGTGCCAGCAGCTTCGAAACGGGGGGTCCTGATACGCAGTATTTT. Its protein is CASSFETGGPDTQYF.

CDR3 sequence: CASSLGQDLLGTEAFF. CDR3 DNA: TGTGCCAGCAGCTTGGGACAGGACCTCCTGGGCACTGAAGCTTTCTTT. The J gene is TRBJ1-1, the V gene TRBV5-4, with D possibly TRBD1 on 6 matching bases. The CDR3 spans 16 residues. Trimming pared 0 bases from V and 4 bases from J, leaving 16 bases between. The V gene's germline CDR1 is SGHNT and CDR2 YYREEE (reference sequence).

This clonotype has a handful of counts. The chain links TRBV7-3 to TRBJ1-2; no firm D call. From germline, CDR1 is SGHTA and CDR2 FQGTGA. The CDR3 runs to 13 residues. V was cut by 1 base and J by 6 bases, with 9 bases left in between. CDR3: CASSLRAGDGYTF. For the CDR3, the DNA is TGTGCCAGCAGCTTAAGGGCAGGAGATGGCTACACCTTC.

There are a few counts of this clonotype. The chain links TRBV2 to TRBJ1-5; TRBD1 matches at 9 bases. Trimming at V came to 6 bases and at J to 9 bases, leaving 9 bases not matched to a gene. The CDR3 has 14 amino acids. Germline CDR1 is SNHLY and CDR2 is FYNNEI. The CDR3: CASRRTGAALPQHF. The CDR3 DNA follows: TGTGCCAGCAGGAGGACAGGGGCAGCCCTGCCCCAGCATTTT.

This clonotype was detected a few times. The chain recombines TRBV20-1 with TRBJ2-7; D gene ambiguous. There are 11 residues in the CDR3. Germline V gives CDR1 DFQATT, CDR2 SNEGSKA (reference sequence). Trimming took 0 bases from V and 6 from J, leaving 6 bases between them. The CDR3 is CSAREGSEQYF. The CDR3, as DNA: TGCAGTGCTAGAGAAGGTAGCGAGCAGTACTTC.

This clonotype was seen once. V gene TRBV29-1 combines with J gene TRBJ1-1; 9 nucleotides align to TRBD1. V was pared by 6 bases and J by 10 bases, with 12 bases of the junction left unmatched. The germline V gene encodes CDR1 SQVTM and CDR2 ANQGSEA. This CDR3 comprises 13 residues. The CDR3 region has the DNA TGCAGCGTGAGCCTCACGGGACAGGGAGTAGCTTTCTTT. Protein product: CSVSLTGQGVAFF.

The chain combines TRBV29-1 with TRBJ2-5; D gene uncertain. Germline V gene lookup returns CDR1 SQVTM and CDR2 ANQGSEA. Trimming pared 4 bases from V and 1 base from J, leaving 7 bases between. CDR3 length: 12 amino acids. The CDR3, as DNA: TGCAGCGTTGGTAATAGCCAAGAGACCCAGTACTTC. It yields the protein CSVGNSQETQYF.

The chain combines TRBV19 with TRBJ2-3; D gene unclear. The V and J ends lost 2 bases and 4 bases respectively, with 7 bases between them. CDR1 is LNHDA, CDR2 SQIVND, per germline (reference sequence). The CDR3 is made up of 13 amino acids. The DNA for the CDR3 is TGTGCCAGTAGTATAAGGCTCGCAGATACGCAGTATTTT. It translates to CASSIRLADTQYF.

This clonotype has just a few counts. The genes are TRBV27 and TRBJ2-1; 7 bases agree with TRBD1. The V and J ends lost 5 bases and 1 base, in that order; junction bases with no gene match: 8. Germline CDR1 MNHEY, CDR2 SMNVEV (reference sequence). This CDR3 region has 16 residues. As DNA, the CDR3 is TGTGCCAGCAGTACCCGACAGGGTGCTTCCTACAATGAGCAGTTCTTC. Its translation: CASSTRQGASYNEQFF.

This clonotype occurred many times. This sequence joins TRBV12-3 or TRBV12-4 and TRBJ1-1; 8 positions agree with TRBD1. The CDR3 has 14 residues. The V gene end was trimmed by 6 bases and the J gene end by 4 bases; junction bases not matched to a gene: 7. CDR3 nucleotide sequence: TGTGCCAGCAGGACGACAGGGGCGCCCACTGAAGCTTTCTTT. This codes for CASRTTGAPTEAFF.